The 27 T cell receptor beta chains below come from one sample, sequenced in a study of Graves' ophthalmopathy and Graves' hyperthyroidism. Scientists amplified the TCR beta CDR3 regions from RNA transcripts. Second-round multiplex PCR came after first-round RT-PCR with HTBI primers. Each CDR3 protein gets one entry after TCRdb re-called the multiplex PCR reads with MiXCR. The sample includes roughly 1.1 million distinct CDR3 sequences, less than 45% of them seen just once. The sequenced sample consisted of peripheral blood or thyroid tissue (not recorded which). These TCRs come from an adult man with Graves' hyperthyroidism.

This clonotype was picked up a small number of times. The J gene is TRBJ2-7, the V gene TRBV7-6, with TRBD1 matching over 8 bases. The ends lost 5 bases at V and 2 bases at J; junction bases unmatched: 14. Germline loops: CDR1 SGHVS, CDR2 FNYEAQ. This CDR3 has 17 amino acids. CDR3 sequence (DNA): TGTGCCAGCAGCCAAGATCGGTCAGGGGGCACAACCTACGAGCAGTACTTC. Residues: CASSQDRSGGTTYEQYF.

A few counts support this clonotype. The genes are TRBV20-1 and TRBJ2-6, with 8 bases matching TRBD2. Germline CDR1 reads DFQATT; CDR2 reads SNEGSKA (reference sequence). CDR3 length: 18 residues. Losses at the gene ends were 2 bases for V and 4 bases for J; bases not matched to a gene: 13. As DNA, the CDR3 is TGCAGTGCTAGACCCCCAAGGGGTCGGGGGGGAGGGGCCAACGTCCTGACTTTC. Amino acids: CSARPPRGRGGGANVLTF.

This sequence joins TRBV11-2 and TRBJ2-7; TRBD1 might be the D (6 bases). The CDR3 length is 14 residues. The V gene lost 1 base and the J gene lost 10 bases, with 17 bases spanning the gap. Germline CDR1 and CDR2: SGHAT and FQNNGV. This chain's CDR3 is CASSLAGGQEAQYF. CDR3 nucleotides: TGTGCCAGCAGCTTAGCTGGGGGCCAAGAGGCCCAGTACTTC.

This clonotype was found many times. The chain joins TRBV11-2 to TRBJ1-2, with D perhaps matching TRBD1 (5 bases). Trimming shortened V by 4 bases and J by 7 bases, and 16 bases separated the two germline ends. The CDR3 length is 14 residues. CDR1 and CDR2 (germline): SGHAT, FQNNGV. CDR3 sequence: CASSSGTYLSGYTF. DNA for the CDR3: TGTGCCAGCAGCTCAGGGACTTACTTATCTGGCTACACCTTC.

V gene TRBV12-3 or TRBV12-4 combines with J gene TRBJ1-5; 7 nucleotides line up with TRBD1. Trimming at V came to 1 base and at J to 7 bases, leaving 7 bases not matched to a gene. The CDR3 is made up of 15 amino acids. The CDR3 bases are TGTGCCAGCAGTTTAGGGAAGGGGGCCAAGCAGCCCCAGCATTTT. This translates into CASSLGKGAKQPQHF.

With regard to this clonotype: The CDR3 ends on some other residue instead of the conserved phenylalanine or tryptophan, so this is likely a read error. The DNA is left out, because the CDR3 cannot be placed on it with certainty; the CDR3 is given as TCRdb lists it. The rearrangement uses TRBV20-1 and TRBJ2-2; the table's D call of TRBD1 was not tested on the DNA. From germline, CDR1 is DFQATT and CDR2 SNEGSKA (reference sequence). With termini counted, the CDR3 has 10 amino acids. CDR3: CSARVFGQGI.

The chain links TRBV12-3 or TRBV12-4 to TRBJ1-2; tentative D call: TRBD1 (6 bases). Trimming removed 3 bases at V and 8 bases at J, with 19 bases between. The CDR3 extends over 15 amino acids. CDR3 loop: CASSFPGQQGGGYTF. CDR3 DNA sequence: TGTGCCAGCAGTTTTCCGGGACAACAGGGTGGAGGCTACACCTTC.

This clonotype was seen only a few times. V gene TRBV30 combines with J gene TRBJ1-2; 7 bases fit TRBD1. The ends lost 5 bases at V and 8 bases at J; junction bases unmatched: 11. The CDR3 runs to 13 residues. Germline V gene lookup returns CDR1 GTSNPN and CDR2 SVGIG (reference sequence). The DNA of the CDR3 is TGTGCCTGGGAAATACAGGGGACCTGGGGCTACACCTTC. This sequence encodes CAWEIQGTWGYTF. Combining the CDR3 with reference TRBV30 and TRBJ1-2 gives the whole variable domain SQTIHQWPATLVQPVGSPLSLECTVEGTSNPNLYWYRQAAGRGLQLLFYSVGIGQISSEVPQNLSASRPQDRQFILSSKKLLLSDSGFYLCAWEIQGTWGYTFGSGTRLTVV.

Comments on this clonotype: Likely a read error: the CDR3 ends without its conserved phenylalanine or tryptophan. CDR3 nucleotides: TGCGCCAGCAGTGCGACGGGACCGCCCTCTGGGGCCAACGTCCTGACTTCC. Translating it yields CASSATGPPSGANVLTS. The chain uses TRBV10-2 and TRBJ2-6, with D perhaps matching TRBD1 or TRBD2 (5 bases each). Germline V gene lookup returns CDR1 WSHSY and CDR2 SAAADI. V dropped 4 bases and J dropped 0 bases, with 13 bases sitting between them. The length of the CDR3 is 17 residues.

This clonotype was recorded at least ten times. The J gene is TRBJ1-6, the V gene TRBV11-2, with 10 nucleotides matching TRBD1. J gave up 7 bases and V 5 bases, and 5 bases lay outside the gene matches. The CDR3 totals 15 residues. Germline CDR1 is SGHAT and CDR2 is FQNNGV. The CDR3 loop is CASSTPGQGNSPLHF. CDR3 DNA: TGTGCCAGCAGCACGCCGGGACAGGGGAATTCACCCCTCCACTTT.

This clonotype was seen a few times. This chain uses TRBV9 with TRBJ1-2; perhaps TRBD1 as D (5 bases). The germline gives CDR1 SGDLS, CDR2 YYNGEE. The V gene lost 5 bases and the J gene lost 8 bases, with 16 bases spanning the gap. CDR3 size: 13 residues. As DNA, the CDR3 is TGTGCCAGCAGTATCCGGGGGTCCGGAGGCTACACCTTC. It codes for CASSIRGSGGYTF.

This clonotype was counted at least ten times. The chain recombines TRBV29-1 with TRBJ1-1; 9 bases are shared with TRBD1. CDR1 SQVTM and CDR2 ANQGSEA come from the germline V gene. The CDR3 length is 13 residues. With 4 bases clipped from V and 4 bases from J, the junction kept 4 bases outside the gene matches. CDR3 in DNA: TGCAGCGTTGGAAACAGGGGGCTCACTGAAGCTTTCTTT. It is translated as CSVGNRGLTEAFF.

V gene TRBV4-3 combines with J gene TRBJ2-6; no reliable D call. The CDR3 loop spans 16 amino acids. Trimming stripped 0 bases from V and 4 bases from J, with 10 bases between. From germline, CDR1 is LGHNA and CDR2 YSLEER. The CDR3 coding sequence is TGCGCCAGCAGCCAAGATGTGGTCGGGGGGGCCAACGTCCTGACTTTC. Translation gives CASSQDVVGGANVLTF.

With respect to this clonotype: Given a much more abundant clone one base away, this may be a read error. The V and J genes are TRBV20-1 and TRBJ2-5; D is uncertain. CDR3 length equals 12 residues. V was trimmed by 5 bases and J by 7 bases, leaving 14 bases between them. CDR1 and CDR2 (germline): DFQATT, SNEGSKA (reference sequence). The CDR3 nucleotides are TGCAGTGCTGGCCCAGGCCCTGTGACCCAGTACTTC. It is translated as CSAGPGPVTQYF.

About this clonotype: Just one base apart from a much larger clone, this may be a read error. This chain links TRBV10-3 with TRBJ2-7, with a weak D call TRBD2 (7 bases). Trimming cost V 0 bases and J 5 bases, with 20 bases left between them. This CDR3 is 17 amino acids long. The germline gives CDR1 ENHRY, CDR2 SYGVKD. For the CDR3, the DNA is TGTGCCATCAGTGAGTCCGGGCTAGCGGAACCAGGGGACGAGCAGTACTTC. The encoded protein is CAISESGLAEPGDEQYF.

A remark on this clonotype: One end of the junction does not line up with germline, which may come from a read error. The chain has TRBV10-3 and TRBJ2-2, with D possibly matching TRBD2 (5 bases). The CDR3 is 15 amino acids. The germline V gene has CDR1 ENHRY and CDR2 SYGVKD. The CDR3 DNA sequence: TGTGCCAGCAGTTACGGCGGGCTCCTATCCGGGGAGCTGTTTTTT. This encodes CASSYGGLLSGELFF.

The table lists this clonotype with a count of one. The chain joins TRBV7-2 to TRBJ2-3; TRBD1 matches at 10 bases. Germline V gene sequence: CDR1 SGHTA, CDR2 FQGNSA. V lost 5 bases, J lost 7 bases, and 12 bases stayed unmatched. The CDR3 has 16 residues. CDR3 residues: CASSPGTGTGEHTQYF. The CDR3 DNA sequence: TGTGCCAGCAGCCCCGGGACCGGGACAGGGGAACATACGCAGTATTTT. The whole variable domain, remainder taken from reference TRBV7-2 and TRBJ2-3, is GAGVSQSPSNKVTEKGKDVELRCDPISGHTALYWYRQSLGQGLEFLIYFQGNSAPDKSGLPSDRFSAERTGGSVSTLTIQRTQQEDSAVYLCASSPGTGTGEHTQYFGPGTRLTVL.

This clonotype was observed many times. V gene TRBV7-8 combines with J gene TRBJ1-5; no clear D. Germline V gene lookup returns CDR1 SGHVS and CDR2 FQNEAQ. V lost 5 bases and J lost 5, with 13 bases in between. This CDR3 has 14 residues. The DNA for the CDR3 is TGTGCCAGCAGCCAGGAGCTCCAGGATCAGCCCCAGCATTTT. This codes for CASSQELQDQPQHF. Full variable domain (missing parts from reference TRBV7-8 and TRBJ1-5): GAGVSQSPRYKVAKRGQDVALRCDPISGHVSLFWYQQALGQGPEFLTYFQNEAQLDKSGLPSDRFFAERPEGSVSTLKIQRTQQEDSAVYLCASSQELQDQPQHFGDGTRLSIL.

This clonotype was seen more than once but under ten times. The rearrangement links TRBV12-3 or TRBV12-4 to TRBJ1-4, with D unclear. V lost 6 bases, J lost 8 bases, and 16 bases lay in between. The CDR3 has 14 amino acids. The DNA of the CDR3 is TGTGCCAGCAGCCCGATCCTTAGAGGGGAAAAACTGTTTTTT. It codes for CASSPILRGEKLFF.

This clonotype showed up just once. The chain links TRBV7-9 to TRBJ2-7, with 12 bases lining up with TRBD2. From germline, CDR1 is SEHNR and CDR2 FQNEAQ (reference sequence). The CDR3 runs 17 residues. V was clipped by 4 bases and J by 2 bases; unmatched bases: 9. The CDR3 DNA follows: TGTGCCAGCAGCTCGTCGACTAGCGGGGGATTTACCTACGAGCAGTACTTC. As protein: CASSSSTSGGFTYEQYF. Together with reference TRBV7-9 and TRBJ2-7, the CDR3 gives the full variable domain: DTGVSQNPRHKITKRGQNVTFRCDPISEHNRLYWYRQTLGQGPEFLTYFQNEAQLEKSRLLSDRFSAERPKGSFSTLEIQRTEQGDSAMYLCASSSSTSGGFTYEQYFGPGTRLTVT.

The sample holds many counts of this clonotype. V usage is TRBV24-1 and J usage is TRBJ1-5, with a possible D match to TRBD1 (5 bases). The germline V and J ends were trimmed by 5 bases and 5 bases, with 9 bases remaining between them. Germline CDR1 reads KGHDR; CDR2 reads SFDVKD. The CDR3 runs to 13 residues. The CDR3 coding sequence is TGTGCCACCAGTGCAGGGAATTATCAGCCCCAGCATTTT. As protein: CATSAGNYQPQHF.

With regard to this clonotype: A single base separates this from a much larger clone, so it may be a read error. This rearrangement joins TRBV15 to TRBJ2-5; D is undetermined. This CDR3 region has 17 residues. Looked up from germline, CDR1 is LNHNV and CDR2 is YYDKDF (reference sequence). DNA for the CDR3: TGTGCCACCCGCAGAGAGTTTGGAAGTTCACTTCAAGAGACCCAGTACTTC. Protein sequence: CATRREFGSSLQETQYF.

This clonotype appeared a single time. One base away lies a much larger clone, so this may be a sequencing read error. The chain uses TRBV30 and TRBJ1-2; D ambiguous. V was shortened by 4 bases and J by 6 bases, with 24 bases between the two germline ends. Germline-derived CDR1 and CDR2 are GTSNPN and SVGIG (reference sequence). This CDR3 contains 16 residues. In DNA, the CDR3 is TGTGCCTGGATCTGGGCAGCCATAGGGTATAGGGATGGCTACACCTTC. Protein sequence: CAWIWAAIGYRDGYTF.

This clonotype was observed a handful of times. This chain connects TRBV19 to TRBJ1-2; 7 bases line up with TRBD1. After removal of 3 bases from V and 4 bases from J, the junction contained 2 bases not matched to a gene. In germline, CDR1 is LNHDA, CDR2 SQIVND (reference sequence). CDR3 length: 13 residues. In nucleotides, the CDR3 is TGTGCCAGTAGTATGACAGGGACCTATGGCTACACCTTC. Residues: CASSMTGTYGYTF.

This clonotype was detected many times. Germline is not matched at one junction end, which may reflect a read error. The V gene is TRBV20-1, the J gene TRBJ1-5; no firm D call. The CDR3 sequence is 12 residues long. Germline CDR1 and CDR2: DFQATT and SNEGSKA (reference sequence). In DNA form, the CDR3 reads TGCAGCGCTACTGGCAAACGCTCGCCCCAGCATTTT. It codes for CSATGKRSPQHF.

CDR3 DNA sequence: TGTGCCAGCAGTGAAAGGTTCCGGGACAGGGCTGGCTACACCTTC. This codes for CASSERFRDRAGYTF. V gene TRBV6-4 combines with J gene TRBJ1-2, with 9 bases lining up with TRBD1. Unmatched junction bases numbered 9, after V lost 3 bases and J lost 7 bases. The CDR3 sequence is 15 residues long. The germline V gene has CDR1 MRHNA and CDR2 SNTAGT.

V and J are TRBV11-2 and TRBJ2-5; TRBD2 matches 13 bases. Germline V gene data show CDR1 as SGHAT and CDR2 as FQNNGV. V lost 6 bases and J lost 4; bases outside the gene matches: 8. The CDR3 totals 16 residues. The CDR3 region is CASRQLAGGPRETQYF. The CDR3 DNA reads TGTGCCAGCAGACAACTAGCGGGGGGGCCTCGAGAGACCCAGTACTTC.